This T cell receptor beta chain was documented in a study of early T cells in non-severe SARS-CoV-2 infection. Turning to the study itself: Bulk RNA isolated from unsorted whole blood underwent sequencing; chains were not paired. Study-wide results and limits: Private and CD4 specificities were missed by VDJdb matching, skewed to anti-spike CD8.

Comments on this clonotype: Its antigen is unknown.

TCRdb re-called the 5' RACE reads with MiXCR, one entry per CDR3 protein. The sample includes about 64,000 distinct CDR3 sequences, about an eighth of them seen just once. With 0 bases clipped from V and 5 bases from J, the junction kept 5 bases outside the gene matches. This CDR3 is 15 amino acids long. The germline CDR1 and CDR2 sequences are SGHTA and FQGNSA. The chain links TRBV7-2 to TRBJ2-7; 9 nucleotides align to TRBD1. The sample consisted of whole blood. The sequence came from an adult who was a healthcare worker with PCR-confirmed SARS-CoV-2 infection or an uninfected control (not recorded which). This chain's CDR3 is CASSLARDRANEQYF. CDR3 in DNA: TGTGCCAGCAGCTTAGCCCGGGACAGGGCCAACGAGCAGTACTTC.